The 9 T cell receptor beta chains below were found in one sample sequenced in a study of blood T cell repertoires in COVID-19. Produced via immunoSEQ multiplex PCR; TCRdb's table is partial and in-frame only. In the table there are hundreds of thousands of clones, around 90% of which are singletons. Sequenced material: PBMCs or T cells enriched from blood (not recorded which). These receptors were taken from a woman aged 25 to 39 with acute COVID-19.

The chain couples TRBV5-6 to TRBJ2-7; D gene uncertain. Trimming took 1 base from V and 6 from J, leaving 20 bases between them. CDR3 length equals 16 residues. Germline-derived CDR1 and CDR2 are SGHDT and YYEEEE. The DNA of the CDR3 is TGTGCCAGCAGCTTGAATTTGGCGACTTACCCTTTCGAGCAGTACTTC. Residues: CASSLNLATYPFEQYF.

This chain uses TRBV30 with TRBJ1-2; D is ambiguous. The CDR3 totals 12 residues. Per germline, CDR1 GTSNPN and CDR2 SVGIG (reference sequence). The V end lost 1 base, the J end lost 6 bases, and 9 bases lay between the germline ends. This chain's CDR3 is CAWSATRDGYTF. The DNA of the CDR3 is TGTGCCTGGAGTGCCACGAGGGATGGCTACACCTTC.

The chain has TRBV15 and TRBJ1-2; 8 nucleotides agree with TRBD1. Germline V lookup: CDR1 LNHNV, CDR2 YYDKDF (reference sequence). The V segment lost 1 base and the J segment 7 bases; nucleotides outside the gene matches: 14. The CDR3 runs 17 residues. The CDR3, as DNA: TGTGCCACCAGCAGAGGGGGACAGGCGGTACTCTCTCGTGGCTACACCTTC. This encodes CATSRGGQAVLSRGYTF.

The chain joins TRBV10-3 to TRBJ2-3, with 8 bases that match TRBD1. Looked up from germline, CDR1 is ENHRY and CDR2 is SYGVKD. The CDR3 sequence is 16 residues long. Losses at the gene ends were 6 bases for V and 1 base for J; bases not matched to a gene: 9. CDR3 in DNA: TGTGCCATCAGAAGACAGGGGACTTTGGGCACAGATACGCAGTATTTT. This translates into CAIRRQGTLGTDTQYF.

V and J are TRBV19 and TRBJ2-1; TRBD2 matches 7 bases. Germline V gene sequence: CDR1 LNHDA, CDR2 SQIVND (reference sequence). The CDR3 runs to 16 residues. V dropped 0 bases and J dropped 2; count of bases not matched to a gene: 4. The CDR3 DNA reads TGTGCCAGTAGTATAGATAAAGCGGGAACCTACAATGAGCAGTTCTTC. Its translation: CASSIDKAGTYNEQFF.

The chain has TRBV6-2 or TRBV6-3 and TRBJ2-3; 10 bases map to TRBD1. Germline-derived CDR1 and CDR2 are MNHEY and SVGEGT. This CDR3 has 15 amino acids. J was trimmed by 2 bases and V by 6 bases; bases with no gene match: 5. Written as DNA, the CDR3 is TGTGCCAGCAGCGCCGGGACAGGGGACACAGATACGCAGTATTTT. Translation gives CASSAGTGDTDTQYF.

The rearrangement uses TRBV5-6 and TRBJ2-5; D not certain. V was shortened by 1 base and J by 1 base, with 8 bases between the two germline ends. The CDR3 spans 14 residues. Germline V gives CDR1 SGHDT, CDR2 YYEEEE. The CDR3 region has the DNA TGTGCCAGCAGCTTGCTCCGACTCCAAGAGACCCAGTACTTC. This sequence encodes CASSLLRLQETQYF.

CDR3 sequence reads: CASSQEPGSYGYTF. The CDR3 coding sequence is TGCGCCAGCAGCCAAGAGCCAGGGTCTTATGGCTACACCTTC. The J gene is TRBJ1-2, the V gene TRBV4-1, with D possibly matching TRBD1 (5 bases). Trimming took 0 bases from V and 5 from J, leaving 10 bases between them. The CDR3 length is 14 residues. CDR1 MGHRA and CDR2 YSYEKL come from the germline V gene.

This chain links TRBV11-2 with TRBJ2-3; D is perhaps TRBD2 (5 bases). V was clipped by 5 bases and J by 4 bases, with 7 bases between them. Germline V CDR1 and CDR2: SGHAT, FQNNGV. This CDR3 comprises 12 residues. CDR3 DNA: TGTGCCAGCAGCCCGGGGTCAGATACGCAGTATTTT. Translation: CASSPGSDTQYF.